This T cell receptor beta chain is from a study of blood T cell repertoires in COVID-19. Across the study: The United States, Italy and Spain provided the acute and convalescent COVID-19 samples. PBMCs, B-cell-depleted T cells, or T cells provided the cDNA or gDNA that made up the material.

TCRdb keeps only in-frame clones here, not all; method: immunoSEQ multiplex PCR. The data hold about 230,000 clones, with more than 70% observed a single time. The material sequenced was PBMCs or T cells enriched from blood (not recorded which). The origin of this receptor is a woman aged 35 to 49 with acute COVID-19.

The CDR3 loop reads CASSRRAASGADTQYF. The CDR3 nucleotides read TGTGCCAGCAGCCGCCGAGCGGCCAGCGGGGCAGATACGCAGTATTTT. V and J are TRBV7-9 and TRBJ2-3; 7 positions match TRBD2. The CDR3 runs to 16 residues. CDR1 is SEHNR and CDR2 is FQNEAQ in the germline V gene (reference sequence). V shed 5 bases and J 4 bases; nucleotides not matched to a gene: 12.